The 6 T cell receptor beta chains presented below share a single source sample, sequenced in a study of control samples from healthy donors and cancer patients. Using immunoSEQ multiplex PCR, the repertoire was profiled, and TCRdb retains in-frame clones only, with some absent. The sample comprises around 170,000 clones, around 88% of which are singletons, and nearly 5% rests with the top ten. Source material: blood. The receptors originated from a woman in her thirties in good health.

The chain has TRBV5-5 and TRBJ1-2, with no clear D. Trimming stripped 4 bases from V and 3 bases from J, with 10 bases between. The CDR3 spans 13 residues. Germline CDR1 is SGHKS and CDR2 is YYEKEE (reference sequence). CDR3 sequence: CASSMDVYYGYTF. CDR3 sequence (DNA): TGTGCCAGCAGCATGGACGTGTACTATGGCTACACCTTC.

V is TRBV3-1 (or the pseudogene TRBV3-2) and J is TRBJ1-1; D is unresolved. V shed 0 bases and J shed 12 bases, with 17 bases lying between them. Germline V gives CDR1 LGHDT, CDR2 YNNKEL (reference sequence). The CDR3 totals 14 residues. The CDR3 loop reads CASSQDRRSGLTFF. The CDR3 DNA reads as TGTGCCAGCAGCCAAGATCGGCGGTCAGGTCTAACTTTCTTT.

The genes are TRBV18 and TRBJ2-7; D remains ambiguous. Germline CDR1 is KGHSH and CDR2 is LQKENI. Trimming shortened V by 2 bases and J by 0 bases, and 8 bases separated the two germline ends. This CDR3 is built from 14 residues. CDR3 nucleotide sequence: TGTGCCAGCTCACCAGAGTACTCCTCCTACGAGCAGTACGTC. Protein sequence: CASSPEYSSYEQYV.

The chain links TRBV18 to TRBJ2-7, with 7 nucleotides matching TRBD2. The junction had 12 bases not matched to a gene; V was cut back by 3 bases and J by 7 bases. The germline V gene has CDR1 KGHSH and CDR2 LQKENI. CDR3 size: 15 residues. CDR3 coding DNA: TGTGCCAGCTCACCCCGGACTAGTTTCTACGTGGAGCAGTACTTC. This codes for CASSPRTSFYVEQYF.

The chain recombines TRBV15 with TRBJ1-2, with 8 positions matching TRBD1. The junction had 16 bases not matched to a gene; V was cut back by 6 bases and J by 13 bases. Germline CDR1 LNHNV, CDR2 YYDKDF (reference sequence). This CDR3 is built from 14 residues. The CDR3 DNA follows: TGTGCCACCAGTAGACAGGGGAAACTGGTCGCGGGCACCTTC. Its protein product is CATSRQGKLVAGTF.

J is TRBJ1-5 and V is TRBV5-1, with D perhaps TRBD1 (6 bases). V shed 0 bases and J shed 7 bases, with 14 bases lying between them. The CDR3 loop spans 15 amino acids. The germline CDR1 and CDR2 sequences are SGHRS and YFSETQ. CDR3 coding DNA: TGCGCCAGCAGCTTGGATTCAGGGGTGGGCCAGCCCCAGCATTTT. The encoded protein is CASSLDSGVGQPQHF.